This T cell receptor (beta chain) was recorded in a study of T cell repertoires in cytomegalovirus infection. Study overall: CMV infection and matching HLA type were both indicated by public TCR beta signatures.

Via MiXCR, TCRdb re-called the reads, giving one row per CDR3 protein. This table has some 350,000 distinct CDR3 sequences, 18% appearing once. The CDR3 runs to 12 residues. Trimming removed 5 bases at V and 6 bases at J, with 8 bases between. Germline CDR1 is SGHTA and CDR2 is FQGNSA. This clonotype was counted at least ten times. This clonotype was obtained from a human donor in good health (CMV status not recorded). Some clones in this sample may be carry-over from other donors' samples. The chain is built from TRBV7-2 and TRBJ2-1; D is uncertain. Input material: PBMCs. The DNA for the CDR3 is TGTGCCAGCAGCCAGGCGAGCAATGAGCAGTTCTTC. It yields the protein CASSQASNEQFF.